This is a list of T cell receptor beta chains from one sample in a study of blood T cell repertoires in COVID-19. The data were produced by immunoSEQ multiplex PCR, yet TCRdb's version contains in-frame clones alone and is incomplete. The sample shows 140,000 to 150,000 clones, roughly 80% of them seen only once. Input material: peripheral blood. Receptors originate from a middle-aged woman with active or convalescent COVID-19. Each CDR3 is given with its conserved first and last residue. A D gene is named only where the DNA matches it firmly. Clone size is stated in some rows and not others, as once, few, many or a class when expanded.

TRBV11-2,few,TRBJ1-1,.,CASSQDSHNTEAFF,TGTGCCAGCAGCCAAGACAGCCATAACACTGAAGCTTTCTTT
TRBV19,.,TRBJ1-1,TRBD1,CASTGTGGVPVTEAFF,TGTGCCAGTACGGGGACAGGGGGCGTGCCTGTTACTGAAGCTTTCTTT
TRBV27,.,TRBJ1-2,TRBD1,CASSSYDRAGWNGYTF,TGTGCCAGCAGTTCCTATGACAGGGCAGGTTGGAATGGCTACACCTTC
TRBV19,.,TRBJ1-4,TRBD1,CASSGGQGLSEKLFF,TGTGCCAGTAGTGGGGGACAGGGACTGTCTGAAAAACTGTTTTTT
TRBV6-2/TRBV6-3,.,TRBJ2-3,TRBD1,CASSYSGTVFADTQYF,TGTGCCAGCAGTTACTCGGGGACAGTATTTGCAGATACGCAGTATTTT
TRBV4-1,.,TRBJ2-5,TRBD2,CASSGQWTSLETQYF,TGCGCCAGCAGCGGGCAGTGGACTAGCTTGGAGACCCAGTACTTC
TRBV6-2/TRBV6-3,.,TRBJ2-5,.,CASSYTRVSETQYF,TGTGCCAGCAGTTATACGCGGGTGTCGGAGACCCAGTACTTC
TRBV18,.,TRBJ1-5,.,CASSPPGDQPQHF,TGTGCCAGCTCACCACCAGGAGATCAGCCCCAGCATTTT
TRBV28,.,TRBJ2-5,TRBD1,CASSNTGTGQETQYF,TGTGCCAGCAGTAACACCGGGACAGGACAAGAGACCCAGTACTTC
TRBV11-2,.,TRBJ1-1,.,CASSLGAMNTEAFF,TGTGCCAGCAGCTTAGGGGCGATGAACACTGAAGCTTTCTTT
TRBV6-1,.,TRBJ2-3,.,CASSERKGRRGTDTQYF,TGTGCCAGCAGTGAAAGGAAGGGGCGCAGGGGCACAGATACGCAGTATTTT
TRBV7-9,once,TRBJ1-5,.,CASSTSRGNQPQHF,TGTGCCAGCAGCACCTCGCGGGGAAATCAGCCCCAGCATTTT
TRBV6-5,.,TRBJ1-3,.,CASSTAPRGNTIYF,TGTGCCAGCAGCACCGCGCCAAGAGGAAACACCATATATTTT
TRBV28,.,TRBJ1-5,.,CASQTPGGLQPQHF,TGTGCCAGCCAGACACCCGGAGGGTTACAGCCCCAGCATTTT
TRBV20-1,.,TRBJ2-3,TRBD2,CSASGLEREVDTQYF,TGCAGTGCTAGTGGCTTGGAGCGGGAGGTAGATACGCAGTATTTT
TRBV28,.,TRBJ1-2,.,CASREGGDLNYGYTF,TGTGCCAGCAGGGAGGGAGGGGACTTGAACTATGGCTACACCTTC
TRBV2,once,TRBJ2-1,TRBD2,CASREEGLAGNEQFF,TGTGCCAGCAGGGAGGAGGGACTAGCGGGAAATGAGCAGTTCTTC
TRBV7-2,.,TRBJ2-1,.,CASSLEVRGSNEQFF,TGTGCCAGCAGCTTAGAGGTAAGAGGGTCCAATGAGCAGTTCTTC
TRBV9,.,TRBJ1-2,.,CASSLPLYGQHYGYTF,TGTGCCAGCAGCCTACCCTTATATGGACAGCACTATGGCTACACCTTC
TRBV27,.,TRBJ1-2,TRBD1,CASSLYRDRGHPAF,TGTGCCAGCAGTTTATACCGGGACAGGGGGCACCCCGCCTTC
TRBV3-1/TRBV3-2,.,TRBJ2-1,TRBD2,CASSQTSGHNEQFF,TGTGCCAGCAGCCAGACTAGCGGTCACAATGAGCAGTTCTTC
TRBV7-2,.,TRBJ1-5,.,CASSLGRNNQPQHF,TGTGCCAGCAGCTTAGGCAGGAACAATCAGCCCCAGCATTTT
TRBV28,few,TRBJ1-2,.,CASSLSFGGTGGYTF,TGTGCCAGCAGTCTCTCCTTCGGGGGGACGGGTGGCTACACCTTC
TRBV6-5,.,TRBJ1-4,.,CASSYGVVRVGEKLFF,TGTGCCAGCAGTTACGGGGTTGTCAGGGTCGGGGAAAAACTGTTTTTT
TRBV14,few,TRBJ2-7,.,CASSRADSYEQYF,TGTGCCAGCAGCCGAGCGGACAGCTACGAGCAGTACTTC
TRBV2,.,TRBJ1-4,TRBD1,CASSRQTGNEKLFF,TGTGCCAGCAGTCGACAGACAGGGAATGAAAAACTGTTTTTT
TRBV19,.,TRBJ1-6,.,CASSIPPTGNSPLHF,TGTGCCAGTAGTATTCCACCCACAGGGAATTCACCCCTCCACTTT
TRBV28,once,TRBJ2-7,TRBD1,CASSDPGTGGVEQYF,TGTGCCAGCTCCGACCCCGGGACAGGGGGCGTAGAGCAGTACTTC
TRBV5-1,.,TRBJ2-1,TRBD1,CASSRQGNEQFF,TGCGCCAGCAGCCGACAGGGCAATGAGCAGTTCTTC
TRBV28,once,TRBJ1-2,.,CASSSQRGSLYGYTF,TGTGCCAGCAGTTCCCAGCGAGGGTCCCTCTATGGCTACACCTTC
TRBV28,.,TRBJ1-3,.,CASSLSYRSSGNTIYF,TGTGCCAGCAGTTTATCCTACAGGAGCTCTGGAAACACCATATATTTT
TRBV19,.,TRBJ2-7,TRBD2,CASTALAGVSEQYF,TGTGCCAGTACTGCACTAGCGGGAGTCTCCGAGCAGTACTTC
TRBV11-2,once,TRBJ1-2,TRBD1,CASSPPRQGGINYGYTF,TGTGCCAGCAGCCCTCCCCGACAGGGGGGAATTAACTATGGCTACACCTTC
TRBV19,.,TRBJ1-2,.,CASSMIGQGKGYTF,TGTGCCAGTAGTATGATAGGGCAGGGAAAAGGCTACACCTTC
TRBV18,.,TRBJ1-1,.,CASSPPWGGTEAFF,TGTGCCAGCTCACCACCGTGGGGGGGCACTGAAGCTTTCTTT
TRBV6-2/TRBV6-3,.,TRBJ1-1,.,CASSWFSATEAFF,TGTGCCAGCAGTTGGTTTAGCGCCACTGAAGCTTTCTTT
TRBV5-1,.,TRBJ1-2,.,CASSLGGTANYGYTF,TGCGCCAGCAGCTTGGGCGGGACGGCTAACTATGGCTACACCTTC
TRBV18,.,TRBJ1-2,TRBD1,CASSRDRDGYTF,TGTGCCAGCTCGCGCGACAGGGATGGCTACACCTTC
TRBV4-3,.,TRBJ1-2,.,CASSQGLDYGYTF,TGCGCCAGCAGCCAAGGGCTGGACTATGGCTACACCTTC
TRBV5-1,.,TRBJ1-4,.,CASSLQGMNEKLFF,TGCGCCAGCAGCCTACAGGGAATGAATGAAAAACTGTTTTTT
TRBV5-1,.,TRBJ2-2,.,CASSLGQGWTGELFF,TGCGCCAGCAGCTTGGGGCAGGGGTGGACCGGGGAGCTGTTTTTT
TRBV5-1,.,TRBJ1-2,.,CASSLGVDYGYTF,TGCGCCAGCAGCTTAGGAGTAGACTATGGCTACACCTTC
TRBV3-1/TRBV3-2,.,TRBJ1-1,TRBD1,CASSYRGKNTEAFF,TGTGCCAGCAGTTACAGGGGGAAGAACACTGAAGCTTTCTTT
TRBV29-1,.,TRBJ1-1,.,CSGGTGSNTEAFF,TGCAGCGGGGGCACGGGGTCGAACACTGAAGCTTTCTTT
TRBV5-1,.,TRBJ1-5,.,CASSSEGVGQPQHF,TGCGCCAGCAGCTCCGAGGGGGTTGGGCAGCCCCAGCATTTT